The present TCR beta chain was sequenced within a study of CD8+ T cells in alopecia areata. Study-level information: Twice daily, treated patients received 5 to 10 mg of oral tofacitinib.

Extracted RNA was reverse transcribed, and the resulting cDNA served as sequencing template. Produced via immunoSEQ multiplex PCR; TCRdb's table is partial and in-frame only. The sample consists of roughly 150,000 clones, 85% to 90% of them appearing once. Trimming shortened V by 4 bases and J by 2 bases, and 11 bases separated the two germline ends. Germline V CDR1 and CDR2: SGHDN, FVKESK. CDR3 length equals 14 residues. This chain connects TRBV14 to TRBJ2-5; either TRBD1 or TRBD2 may fit D (5 bases each). The sample consisted of CD8+ T cells sorted from blood, taken at week 0. This TCR came from a human donor with alopecia areata. The CDR3, as DNA: TGTGCCAGCAGCCCACGACAGCGGCAAGAGACCCAGTACTTC. This translates into CASSPRQRQETQYF.